What follows are 14 T cell receptor beta chains derived from one specimen sequenced in a study of cytomegalovirus exposure and HLA in healthy donors. The study ran its PCR with 60 Vbeta and 13 Jbeta primers. Here immunoSEQ multiplex PCR was the method, and the copy in TCRdb shows in-frame clones only, minus some. Counted here are 150,000 to 170,000 clones, around 80% occurring once; the ten biggest clones make up approximately 1.4%. Sequencing input: PBMCs. The receptors derive from a man aged 18 to 35 in good health and CMV-seronegative.

This chain uses TRBV4-1 with TRBJ2-7; TRBD2 matches at 11 bases. Germline V gene lookup returns CDR1 MGHRA and CDR2 YSYEKL. With V trimmed by 2 bases and J by 3 bases, 3 bases remained unmatched. The CDR3 consists of 15 residues. As DNA, the CDR3 is TGCGCCAGCAGCCAATGGGGACTAGCGGACTACGAGCAGTACTTC. Residues: CASSQWGLADYEQYF.

V is TRBV5-6 and J is TRBJ2-6; D unclear. This CDR3 is 16 amino acids long. Looked up from germline, CDR1 is SGHDT and CDR2 is YYEEEE. Trimming took 2 bases from V and 1 from J, leaving 10 bases between them. CDR3 bases: TGTGCCAGCAGCTTCGGTCTAAGTTCTGGGGCCAACGTCCTGACTTTC. Its protein product is CASSFGLSSGANVLTF.

This clone was seen more than once but under ten times. The chain links TRBV11-2 to TRBJ2-7; 11 bases agree with TRBD1. The CDR3 sequence is 15 residues long. J was trimmed by 3 bases and V by 6 bases; bases with no gene match: 7. CDR1 and CDR2 from the germline V gene are SGHAT and FQNNGV. Here the CDR3 DNA reads TGTGCCAGCAGTCAATCCGGGACAGGGGGCTACGAGCAGTACTTC. This sequence encodes CASSQSGTGGYEQYF.

The count of this clone is one. The rearrangement joins TRBV9 to TRBJ2-3, with 9 positions matching TRBD2. The CDR3 is 16 residues long. With 4 bases clipped from V and 4 bases from J, the junction kept 10 bases outside the gene matches. Germline V lookup: CDR1 SGDLS, CDR2 YYNGEE. CDR3 in amino acids: CASSLGTSMGADTQYF. The CDR3 DNA is TGTGCCAGCAGCCTGGGGACTAGCATGGGGGCAGATACGCAGTATTTT.

Worth noting for this clone: A read error may account for a junction end that differs from germline. The J gene is TRBJ2-7, the V gene TRBV7-9; 8 nucleotides agree with TRBD2. CDR3 size: 16 residues. Germline V CDR1 and CDR2: SEHNR, FQNEAQ (reference sequence). CDR3 in DNA: TGTTCCAGCAGCTTAGGCCCCGGGACTAGAATTCACGAGCAGTACTTC. Translated, it gives CSSSLGPGTRIHEQYF.

This chain joins TRBV18 and TRBJ2-3; D not certain. V was trimmed by 2 bases and J by 4 bases, leaving 10 bases between them. CDR1 KGHSH and CDR2 LQKENI come from the germline V gene. This CDR3 has 14 residues. CDR3 loop: CASSPSLEADTQYF. DNA of the CDR3: TGTGCCAGCTCACCAAGCCTAGAGGCAGATACGCAGTATTTT. The variable domain in full, completed from reference TRBV18 and TRBJ2-3, reads NAGVMQNPRHLVRRRGQEARLRCSPMKGHSHVYWYRQLPEEGLKFMVYLQKENIIDESGMPKERFSAEFPKEGPSILRIQQVVRGDSAAYFCASSPSLEADTQYFGPGTRLTVL.

The gene calls are TRBV28 and TRBJ1-1; TRBD1 aligns across 10 bases. The CDR3 is 16 residues long. V shed 5 bases and J 3 bases; nucleotides not matched to a gene: 9. Germline V gene sequence: CDR1 MDHEN, CDR2 SYDVKM. The CDR3 here is CASSIRTGGVDTEAFF. The CDR3 DNA is TGTGCCAGCAGTATCCGGACAGGGGGAGTGGACACTGAAGCTTTCTTT.

The genes are TRBV5-1 and TRBJ2-7; 9 bases are a match to TRBD1. Germline lookup yields CDR1 SGHRS and CDR2 YFSETQ. V lost 0 bases to trimming and J lost 4 bases; unmatched junction nucleotides: 5. There are 15 residues in the CDR3. The CDR3 DNA reads TGCGCCAGCAGCTTGGGCGGGACAGGGCTTTACGAGCAGTACTTC. It is translated as CASSLGGTGLYEQYF.

This clone has only a few counts. The rearrangement joins TRBV5-1 to TRBJ2-1, with D perhaps matching TRBD1 (5 bases). The germline V gene has CDR1 SGHRS and CDR2 YFSETQ. Deletions cut 3 bases from V and 2 bases from J, with 12 bases between. The CDR3 covers 15 residues. The CDR3 is CASSSSVGPYNEQFF. The CDR3 DNA follows: TGCGCCAGCAGCTCCAGTGTGGGGCCCTACAATGAGCAGTTCTTC. The full variable domain, in which reference TRBV5-1 and TRBJ2-1 provide the parts outside the CDR3, is KAGVTQTPRYLIKTRGQQVTLSCSPISGHRSVSWYQQTPGQGLQFLFEYFSETQRNKGNFPGRFSGRQFSNSRSEMNVSTLELGDSALYLCASSSSVGPYNEQFFGPGTRLTVL.

This chain joins TRBV18 and TRBJ1-1; D not certain. The CDR3 runs 14 residues. CDR1 and CDR2 from the germline V gene are KGHSH and LQKENI. Trimming cost V 0 bases and J 1 base, with 6 bases left between them. The CDR3 region is CASSPPSGNTEAFF. In DNA form, the CDR3 reads TGTGCCAGCTCACCACCGTCGGGGAACACTGAAGCTTTCTTT.

The gene calls are TRBV6-5 and TRBJ1-3; TRBD1 might be the D (6 bases). Looked up from germline, CDR1 is MNHEY and CDR2 is SVGAGI. The CDR3 runs 14 residues. The V end was cut by 5 bases, the J end by 2 bases, with 10 bases between. CDR3 residues: CASSPQGTGNTIYF. CDR3 bases: TGTGCCAGCAGTCCCCAGGGGACTGGAAACACCATATATTTT.

The chain is built from TRBV19 and TRBJ1-1; possible D gene TRBD1, 6 bases. The CDR3 has 14 residues. The germline V gene has CDR1 LNHDA and CDR2 SQIVND (reference sequence). Between the trimmed V and J ends, which lost 4 bases and 4 bases, there was a span of 13 bases. Here the CDR3 DNA reads TGTGCCAGTAGTAACGGGGGGGCGGCCACTGAAGCTTTCTTT. Its translation: CASSNGGAATEAFF.

The V gene is TRBV18, the J gene TRBJ1-4; D might be TRBD1 (6 bases). CDR1 and CDR2 from the germline V gene are KGHSH and LQKENI. This CDR3 is built from 17 residues. The V end was cut by 4 bases, the J end by 7 bases, with 22 bases between. CDR3 loop: CASSHSSSGQGSEKLFF. The CDR3 nucleotides are TGTGCCAGCTCACACTCGTCCTCGGGGCAGGGGAGTGAAAAACTGTTTTTT.

This clone was counted between two and nine times. The V gene is TRBV5-6, the J gene TRBJ2-7; a possible D gene is TRBD1 (6 bases). Looked up from germline, CDR1 is SGHDT and CDR2 is YYEEEE. The CDR3 totals 14 residues. The V gene lost 0 bases and the J gene lost 3 bases, with 10 bases spanning the gap. CDR3 DNA: TGTGCCAGCAGCTTGGTACAGGGACGCTACGAGCAGTACTTC. Translated: CASSLVQGRYEQYF.